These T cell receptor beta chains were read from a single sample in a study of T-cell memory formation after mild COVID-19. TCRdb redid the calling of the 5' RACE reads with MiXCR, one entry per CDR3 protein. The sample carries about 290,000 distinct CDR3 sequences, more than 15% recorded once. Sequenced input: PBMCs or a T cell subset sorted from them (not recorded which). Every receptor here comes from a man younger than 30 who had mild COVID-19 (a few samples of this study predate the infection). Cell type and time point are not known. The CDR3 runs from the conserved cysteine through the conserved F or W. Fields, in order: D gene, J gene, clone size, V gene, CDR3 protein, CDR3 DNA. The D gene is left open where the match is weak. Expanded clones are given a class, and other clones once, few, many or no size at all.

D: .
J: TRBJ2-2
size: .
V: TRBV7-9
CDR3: CASSLSRPGRNTGELFF
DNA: TGTGCCAGCAGCCTATCCCGTCCAGGGCGAAACACCGGGGAGCTGTTTTTT

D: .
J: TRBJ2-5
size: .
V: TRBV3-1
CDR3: CASSQGWGTETQYF
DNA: TGTGCCAGCAGCCAAGGGTGGGGGACGGAGACCCAGTACTTC

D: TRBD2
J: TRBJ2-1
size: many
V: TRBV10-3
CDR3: CAISEQAGGSNEQFF
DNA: TGTGCCATCAGTGAGCAAGCGGGGGGCAGCAATGAGCAGTTCTTC

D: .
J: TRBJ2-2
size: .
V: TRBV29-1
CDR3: CSVEGVVGLNTGELFF
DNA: TGCAGCGTTGAGGGAGTGGTCGGACTAAACACCGGGGAGCTGTTTTTT

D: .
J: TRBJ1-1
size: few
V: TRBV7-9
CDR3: CASSLGREGSFF
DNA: TGTGCCAGCAGCTTAGGGAGGGAAGGTTCTTTCTTT

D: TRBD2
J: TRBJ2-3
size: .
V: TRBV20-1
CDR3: CRGTSADTQYF
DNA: TGCAGGGGGACTAGCGCAGATACGCAGTATTTT

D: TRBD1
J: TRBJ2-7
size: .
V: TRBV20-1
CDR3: CSAAQGTGVTYEQYF
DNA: TGCAGTGCTGCCCAAGGGACAGGGGTAACCTACGAGCAGTACTTC

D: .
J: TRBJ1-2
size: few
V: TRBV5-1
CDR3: CASSLEQEDGYTF
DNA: TGCGCCAGCAGCTTGGAGCAGGAAGATGGCTACACCTTC

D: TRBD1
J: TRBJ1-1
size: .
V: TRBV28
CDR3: CASSPHEGRDSEAFF
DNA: TGTGCCAGCAGCCCACATGAAGGCCGGGACAGTGAAGCTTTCTTT

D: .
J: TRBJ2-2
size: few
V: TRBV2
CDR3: CASRGSGELFF
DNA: TGTGCCAGTAGGGGTTCCGGGGAGCTGTTTTTT

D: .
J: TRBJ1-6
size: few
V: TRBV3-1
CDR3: CASSQDLGDSSNSPLHF
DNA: TGTGCCAGCAGCCAAGATCTGGGGGACTCGTCTAATTCACCCCTCCACTTT

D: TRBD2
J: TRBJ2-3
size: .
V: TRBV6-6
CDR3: CASSISGGARDTQYF
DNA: TGTGCCAGCAGCATTAGCGGGGGGGCCAGAGATACGCAGTATTTT

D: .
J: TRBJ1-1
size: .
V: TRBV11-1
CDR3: CASSLASTRMARTEAFF
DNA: TGTGCCAGCAGCTTAGCCTCGACGAGGATGGCGAGGACTGAAGCTTTCTTT

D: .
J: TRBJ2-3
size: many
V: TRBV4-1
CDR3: CASSQEQAPNTDTQYF
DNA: TGCGCCAGCAGCCAGGAACAGGCCCCCAACACAGATACGCAGTATTTT

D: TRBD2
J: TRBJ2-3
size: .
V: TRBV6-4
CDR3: CASSTSGGPTDTQYF
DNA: TGTGCCAGCAGTACGAGCGGGGGCCCCACAGATACGCAGTATTTT

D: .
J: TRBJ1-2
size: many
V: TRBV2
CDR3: CASSEDMLLRYGYTF
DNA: TGTGCCAGCAGTGAGGACATGTTGTTGCGGTATGGCTACACCTTC

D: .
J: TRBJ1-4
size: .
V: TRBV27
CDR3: CASSTGIRYEKLFF
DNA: TGTGCCAGCAGCACGGGAATTCGATATGAAAAACTGTTTTTT

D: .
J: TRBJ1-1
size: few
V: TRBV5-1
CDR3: CASSPGPDTEAFF
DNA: TGCGCCAGCAGCCCTGGCCCTGATACTGAAGCTTTCTTT

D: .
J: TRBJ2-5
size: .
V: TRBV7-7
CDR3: CASSGDLQETQYF
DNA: TGTGCTAGCAGCGGAGACCTACAAGAGACCCAGTACTTC

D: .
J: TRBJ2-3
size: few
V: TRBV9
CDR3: CASSVGVQDTQYF
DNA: TGTGCCAGCAGCGTAGGAGTGCAAGATACGCAGTATTTT

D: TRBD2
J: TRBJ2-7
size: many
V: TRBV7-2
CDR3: CASSPAGRGYEQYF
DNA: TGTGCCAGCAGCCCAGCGGGACGGGGGTACGAGCAGTACTTC

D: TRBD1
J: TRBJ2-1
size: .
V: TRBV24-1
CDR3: CATSPGQGAVNEQFF
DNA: TGTGCCACCAGTCCGGGACAGGGGGCGGTCAATGAGCAGTTCTTC

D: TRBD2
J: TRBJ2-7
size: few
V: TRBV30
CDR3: CACPRRGAYEQYF
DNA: TGTGCCTGTCCCCGGCGGGGGGCTTACGAGCAGTACTTC